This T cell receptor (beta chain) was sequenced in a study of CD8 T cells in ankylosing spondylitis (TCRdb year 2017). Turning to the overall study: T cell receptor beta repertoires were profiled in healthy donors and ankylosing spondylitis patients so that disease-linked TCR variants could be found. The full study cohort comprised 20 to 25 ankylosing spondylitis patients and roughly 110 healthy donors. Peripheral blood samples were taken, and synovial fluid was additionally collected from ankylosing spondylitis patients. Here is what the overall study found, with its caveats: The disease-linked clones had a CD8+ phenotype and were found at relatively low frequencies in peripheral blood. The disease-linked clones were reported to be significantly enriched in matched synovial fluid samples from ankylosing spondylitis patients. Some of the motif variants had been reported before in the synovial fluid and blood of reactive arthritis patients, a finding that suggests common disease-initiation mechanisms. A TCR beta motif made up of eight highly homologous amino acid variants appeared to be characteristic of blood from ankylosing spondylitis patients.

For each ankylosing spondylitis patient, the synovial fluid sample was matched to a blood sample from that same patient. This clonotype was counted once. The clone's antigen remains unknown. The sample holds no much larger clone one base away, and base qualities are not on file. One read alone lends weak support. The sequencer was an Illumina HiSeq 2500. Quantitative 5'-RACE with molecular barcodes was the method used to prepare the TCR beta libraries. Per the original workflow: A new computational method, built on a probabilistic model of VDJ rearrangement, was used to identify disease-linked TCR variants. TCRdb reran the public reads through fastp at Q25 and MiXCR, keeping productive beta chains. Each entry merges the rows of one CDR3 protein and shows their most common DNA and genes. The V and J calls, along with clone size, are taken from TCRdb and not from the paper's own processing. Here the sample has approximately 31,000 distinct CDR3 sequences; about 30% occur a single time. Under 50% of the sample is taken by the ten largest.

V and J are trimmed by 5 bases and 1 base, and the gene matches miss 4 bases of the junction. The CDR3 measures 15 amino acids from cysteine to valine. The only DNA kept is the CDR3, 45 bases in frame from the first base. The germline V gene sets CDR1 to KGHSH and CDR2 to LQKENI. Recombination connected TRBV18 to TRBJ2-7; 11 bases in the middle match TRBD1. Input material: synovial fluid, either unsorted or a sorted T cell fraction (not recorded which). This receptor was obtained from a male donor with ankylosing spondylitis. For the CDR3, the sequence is CASSTGQGASYEQYV. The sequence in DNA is TGTGCCAGCTCAACCGGACAGGGGGCTTCCTACGAGCAGTACGTC.